The 15 T cell receptor beta chains below all came from one sample that was sequenced in a study of PD-1 blockade in classical Hodgkin lymphoma (dated by TCRdb to about 2020). The label giving this sample's time point can be read as: cycle 4 day 1 (C4D1), after five to seven weeks of nivolumab. Relapse after autologous stem cell transplantation had occurred in all trial patients, and cohorts A, B and C were distinguished by prior brentuximab vedotin exposure. The library was obtained by the immunoSEQ multiplex PCR assay. As stored in TCRdb, this immuneACCESS dataset retains in-frame rearrangements with V and J assigned. A fraction of the clones does not appear; measured against another copy, unresolved V genes explain less than half of the discrepancy, and the remainder lacks a known reason. The sample contains over 70,000 clones, 90% of them found a single time. Of the sample, 2.5% to 3.5% falls within the top ten clones.

Material: peripheral blood mononuclear cells (PBMCs), obtained before the fourth cycle of nivolumab. These receptors were obtained from a human donor with classical Hodgkin lymphoma.

The chain couples TRBV29-1 to TRBJ2-3; perhaps TRBD1 as D (6 bases). CDR3 length: 12 residues. V dropped 7 bases and J dropped 2 bases, with 10 bases sitting between them. Germline assignment: CDR1 SQVTM and CDR2 ANQGSEA. CDR3 DNA sequence: TGCAGCGCCTGGGACACCACAGATACGCAGTATTTT. Translating it yields CSAWDTTDTQYF.

The sample holds one count of this clone. This chain joins TRBV9 and TRBJ2-1; 8 bases agree with TRBD2. V lost 3 bases and J lost 1; bases outside the gene matches: 3. CDR1 is SGDLS and CDR2 is YYNGEE in the germline V gene. This CDR3 has 15 amino acids. The CDR3 reads CASSGAGGSYNEQFF. CDR3 bases: TGTGCCAGCAGCGGGGCGGGGGGATCCTACAATGAGCAGTTCTTC.

The J gene is TRBJ1-6, the V gene TRBV7-8; D unclear. V was pared by 1 base and J by 10 bases, with 20 bases between. Germline V gene lookup returns CDR1 SGHVS and CDR2 FQNEAQ. The CDR3 has 17 residues. In nucleotides, the CDR3 is TGTGCCAGCAGCTTAGTCGAGGTCGGGCTTCCAGGCTCACCCCTCCACTTT. Amino acids: CASSLVEVGLPGSPLHF.

The J gene is TRBJ1-4, the V gene TRBV9; 10 bases are a match to TRBD1. The germline CDR1 and CDR2 sequences are SGDLS and YYNGEE. V was pared by 3 bases and J by 7 bases, with 6 bases of the junction left unmatched. The CDR3 is 15 residues long. The CDR3 DNA reads as TGTGCCAGCAGCGGAGACAGGGGGCAGGGTGAAAAACTGTTTTTT. It encodes CASSGDRGQGEKLFF.

V and J are TRBV19 and TRBJ1-5, with 9 bases lining up with TRBD1. This CDR3 has 15 residues. After removal of 1 base from V and 6 bases from J, the junction contained 4 bases not matched to a gene. CDR1 is LNHDA and CDR2 is SQIVND in the germline V gene (reference sequence). This CDR3 is CASSIVTGGSQPQHF. CDR3 nucleotide sequence: TGTGCCAGTAGTATAGTTACAGGGGGCTCTCAGCCCCAGCATTTT.

For the CDR3, the DNA is TGTGCCAGCAGCCCCGGACTCATGAGAAGTCATGGCTACACCTTC. This sequence encodes CASSPGLMRSHGYTF. The chain combines TRBV2 with TRBJ1-2; D ambiguous. CDR1 and CDR2 from the germline V gene are SNHLY and FYNNEI. There are 15 residues in the CDR3. V was clipped by 6 bases and J by 6 bases, with 20 bases between them.

The V call is TRBV4-2, the J call TRBJ2-3; D is uncertain. Germline V gene sequence: CDR1 LGHNA, CDR2 YNFKEQ. Trimming shortened V by 5 bases and J by 1 base, and 10 bases separated the two germline ends. There are 14 residues in the CDR3. CDR3 in amino acids: CASSNGPGTDTQYF. The DNA of the CDR3 is TGTGCCAGCAGCAACGGGCCCGGCACAGATACGCAGTATTTT.

The chain combines TRBV7-2 with TRBJ1-3, with 9 positions matching TRBD1. Trimming at V came to 0 bases and at J to 4 bases, leaving 1 base not matched to a gene. The CDR3 extends over 15 amino acids. Germline CDR1 reads SGHTA; CDR2 reads FQGNSA. The DNA of the CDR3 is TGTGCCAGCAGCTTAGCGGACAGGGGCGGAAACACCATATATTTT. Amino acid sequence: CASSLADRGGNTIYF. Complete variable domain (other parts from reference TRBV7-2 and TRBJ1-3): GAGVSQSPSNKVTEKGKDVELRCDPISGHTALYWYRQSLGQGLEFLIYFQGNSAPDKSGLPSDRFSAERTGGSVSTLTIQRTQQEDSAVYLCASSLADRGGNTIYFGEGSWLTVV.

V is TRBV4-3 and J is TRBJ1-5; D not certain. CDR1 LGHNA and CDR2 YSLEER come from the germline V gene. This CDR3 comprises 16 residues. V lost 2 bases, J lost 4 bases, and 15 bases lay in between. As DNA, the CDR3 is TGCGCCAGCAGCCAATTACTAGGTGGAGTAAATCAGCCCCAGCATTTT. Translating it yields CASSQLLGGVNQPQHF.

The chain is built from TRBV29-1 and TRBJ2-7, with 8 bases fitting TRBD1. The CDR3 spans 12 residues. The germline gives CDR1 SQVTM, CDR2 ANQGSEA. V lost 7 bases to trimming and J lost 0 bases; unmatched junction nucleotides: 2. The CDR3 loop reads CSAQGASYEQYF. In DNA form, the CDR3 reads TGCAGCGCGCAGGGGGCCTCCTACGAGCAGTACTTC.

This chain joins TRBV2 and TRBJ1-1; D gene ambiguous. Between the trimmed V and J ends, which lost 9 bases and 0 bases, there was a span of 14 bases. The CDR3 is 14 amino acids. CDR1 SNHLY and CDR2 FYNNEI come from the germline V gene. CDR3 in DNA: TGTGCCAGTTTTAGACAAACGGTGAACACTGAAGCTTTCTTT. This encodes CASFRQTVNTEAFF.

V usage is TRBV10-2 and J usage is TRBJ1-5; weak D call: TRBD1 (5 bases). This CDR3 comprises 16 residues. The germline CDR1 and CDR2 sequences are WSHSY and SAAADI. Between the trimmed V and J ends, which lost 6 bases and 3 bases, there was a span of 18 bases. The CDR3 sequence: CASRMGLRWINQPQHF. The CDR3 DNA sequence: TGCGCCAGCAGGATGGGGCTTAGATGGATCAATCAGCCCCAGCATTTT.

This chain uses TRBV6-5 with TRBJ2-7; TRBD1 matches at 9 bases. CDR1 and CDR2 from the germline V gene are MNHEY and SVGAGI. This CDR3 is 15 amino acids long. With V trimmed by 0 bases and J by 6 bases, 6 bases remained unmatched. The CDR3 nucleotides read TGTGCCAGCAGTTACTCCAGGACAGGGGATGTCGAGCAGTACTTC. Protein product: CASSYSRTGDVEQYF.

The J gene is TRBJ2-6, the V gene TRBV6-1; D remains unclear. V shed 3 bases and J shed 0 bases, with 3 bases lying between them. CDR1 and CDR2 (germline): MNHNS, SASEGT. The CDR3 covers 14 residues. Written as DNA, the CDR3 is TGTGCCAGCAGTGACGGCTCTGGGGCCAACGTCCTGACTTTC. Translation gives CASSDGSGANVLTF.

V gene TRBV6-1 combines with J gene TRBJ2-3; 9 bases line up with TRBD2. The ends lost 4 bases at V and 1 base at J; junction bases unmatched: 6. CDR3 length: 16 amino acids. The V gene's germline CDR1 is MNHNS and CDR2 SASEGT. For the CDR3, the DNA is TGTGCCAGCAGTGCCTTAGCGGGGGTTGGCACAGATACGCAGTATTTT. Translated: CASSALAGVGTDTQYF.